The clone carrying this T cell receptor (beta chain) was counted only a few times. The data stem from a study of shared T cell receptors in the human thymus. Sequencing was performed with immunoSEQ multiplex PCR; in TCRdb, only in-frame clones are kept and a portion is missing. In the table there are roughly 560,000 clones, roughly 74% of which are singletons. Germline V gene lookup returns CDR1 KGHSH and CDR2 LQKENI. The CDR3 consists of 14 residues. Trimming removed 1 base from V and 1 base from J, with 7 bases in between. This sample was shared with a second study, whose subject was human thymus T cells. That source adds: Healthy Finnish infants undergoing corrective surgery for congenital heart defects were the donors. Resections obtained during corrective heart surgery supplied the thymus tissue. What appeared biased in thymic and blood repertoires was the usage of V and J genes. Unrelated people showed highly overlapping thymic repertoires, related research reported.

V is TRBV18 and J is TRBJ1-1; D uncertain. The sample consisted of thymocytes. The sequence came from a boy in the first two years of life with a congenital heart defect. CDR3 in amino acids: CASSPQAGNTEAFF. CDR3 nucleotide sequence: TGTGCCAGCTCACCACAAGCAGGGAACACTGAAGCTTTCTTT. The full variable domain, completed using reference TRBV18 and TRBJ1-1, is NAGVMQNPRHLVRRRGQEARLRCSPMKGHSHVYWYRQLPEEGLKFMVYLQKENIIDESGMPKERFSAEFPKEGPSILRIQQVVRGDSAAYFCASSPQAGNTEAFFGQGTRLTVV.